What follows is one TCR beta chain and its context. TCRdb reprocessed the RT-PCR reads with MiXCR, giving one entry per CDR3 protein. Among more than 850,000 distinct CDR3 sequences listed, roughly 18% were seen once. The sample is drawn from a study of patients and donors after allogeneic stem cell transplantation. Sequencing was performed on blood, either unsorted or a sorted T cell fraction (not recorded which). The sequence was collected from a human donor who was either an allogeneic HSCT recipient or a stem cell or donor lymphocyte infusion donor (not recorded which). It is not recorded whose cells these are; they may come from a transplant donor.

CDR3 region: CASGDSLASSGANVLTF. As DNA, the CDR3 is TGTGCCAGCGGGGACAGCTTGGCTAGCTCTGGGGCCAACGTCCTGACTTTC. J is TRBJ2-6 and V is TRBV9; the match to TRBD1 covers 7 bases. The germline V gene encodes CDR1 SGDLS and CDR2 YYNGEE. This CDR3 region has 17 residues. V was clipped by 7 bases and J by 0 bases; unmatched bases: 10.